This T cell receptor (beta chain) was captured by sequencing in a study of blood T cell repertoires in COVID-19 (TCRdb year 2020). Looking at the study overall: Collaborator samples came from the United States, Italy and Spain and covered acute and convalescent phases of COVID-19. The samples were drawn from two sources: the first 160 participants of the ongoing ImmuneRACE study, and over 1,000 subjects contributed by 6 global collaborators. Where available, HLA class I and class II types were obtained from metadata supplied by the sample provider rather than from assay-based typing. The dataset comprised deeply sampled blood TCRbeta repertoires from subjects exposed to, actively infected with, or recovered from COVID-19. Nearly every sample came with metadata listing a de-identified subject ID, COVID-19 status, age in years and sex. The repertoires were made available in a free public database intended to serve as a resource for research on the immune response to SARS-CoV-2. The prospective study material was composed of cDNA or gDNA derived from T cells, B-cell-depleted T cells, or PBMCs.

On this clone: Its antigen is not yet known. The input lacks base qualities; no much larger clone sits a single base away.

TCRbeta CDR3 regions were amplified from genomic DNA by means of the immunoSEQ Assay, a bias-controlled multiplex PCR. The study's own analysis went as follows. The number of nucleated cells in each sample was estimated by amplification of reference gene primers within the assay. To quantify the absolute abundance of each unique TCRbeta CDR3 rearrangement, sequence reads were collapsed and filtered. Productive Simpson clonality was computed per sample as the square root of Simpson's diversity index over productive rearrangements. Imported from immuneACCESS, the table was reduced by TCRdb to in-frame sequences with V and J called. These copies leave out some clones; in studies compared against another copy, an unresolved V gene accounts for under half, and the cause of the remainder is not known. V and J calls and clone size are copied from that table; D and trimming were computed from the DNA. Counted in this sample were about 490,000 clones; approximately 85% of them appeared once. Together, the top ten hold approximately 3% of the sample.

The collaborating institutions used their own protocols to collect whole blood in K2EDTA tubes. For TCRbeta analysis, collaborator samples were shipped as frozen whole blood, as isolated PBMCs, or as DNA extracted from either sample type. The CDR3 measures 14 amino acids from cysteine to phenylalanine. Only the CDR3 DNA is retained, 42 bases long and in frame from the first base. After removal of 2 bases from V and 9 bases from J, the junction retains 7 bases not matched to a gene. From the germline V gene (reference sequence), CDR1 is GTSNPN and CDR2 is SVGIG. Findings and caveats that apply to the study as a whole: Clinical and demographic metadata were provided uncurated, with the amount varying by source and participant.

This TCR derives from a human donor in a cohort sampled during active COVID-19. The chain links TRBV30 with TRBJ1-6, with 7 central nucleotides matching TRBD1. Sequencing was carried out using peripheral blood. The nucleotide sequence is TGTGCCTGGAGTCCAGGACAGGACGGTTCACCCCTCCACTTT. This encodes CAWSPGQDGSPLHF.